The rows below give T cell receptor beta chains drawn from one sample of a study of blood T cell repertoires in COVID-19. Produced via immunoSEQ multiplex PCR; TCRdb's table is partial and in-frame only. The sample consists of roughly 230,000 clones, roughly 84% of them appearing once. The sequenced sample consisted of peripheral blood. The source of these receptors is a woman aged 45 to 65 with acute or convalescent COVID-19. Both conserved end residues are trimmed from each CDR3. The order of the fields is J gene, V gene, CDR3 protein.

>TRBJ1-1|TRBV6-4
ASSEGPSALLAF
>TRBJ2-7|TRBV15
ATKGAGTEQY
>TRBJ2-3|TRBV5-5
ASTMGQGSTDTQY
>TRBJ1-1|TRBV2
ASRGTGGVPEAF
>TRBJ1-2|TRBV5-4
ASSPGAGESYGYT
>TRBJ2-1|TRBV6-5
ASSQNNEQF
>TRBJ2-5|TRBV7-7
ASSPTSGGIQETQY
>TRBJ2-2|TRBV9
ASSPPGLATGELF
>TRBJ1-5|TRBV5-1
ASSLGQGAYQPQH
>TRBJ2-2|TRBV5-5
AGGRNTGELF
>TRBJ1-6|TRBV30
AWSVGQWDNSPLH